This T cell receptor (beta chain) was identified during a study of T cell responses to AZD1222 COVID-19 vaccine. Overall study context: Investigators merged groups given second doses at roughly 4 or roughly 12 weeks.

This CDR3 contains 16 residues. Germline values: CDR1 SGDLS, CDR2 YYNGEE. Trimming removed 2 bases at V and 1 base at J, with 12 bases between. Study-wide results and limits: Unmutated regions of variants are reportedly targeted by nearly half of spike-specific TCRs. Donors were mostly white British, more females; clonal diversity possibly underestimated. Baseline antibody screening turned up just 6 or 7 seropositive AZD1222 recipients.

Concerning this clone itself: What it recognizes is unknown.

Data came from immunoSEQ multiplex PCR; TCRdb stores just in-frame clones and leaves some out. The table shows about 100,000 clones, with 70% to 90% occurring only once. The rearrangement links TRBV9 to TRBJ2-2; D is unclear. The sequence was obtained from an adult in good health. Specimen: peripheral blood, collected on day 0 of AZD1222 vaccination. The CDR3 reads CASSVGGFLNTGELFF. CDR3 nucleotide sequence: TGTGCCAGCAGCGTTGGTGGTTTTTTGAACACCGGGGAGCTGTTTTTT.